This entry features one T cell receptor beta chain sequence. This CDR3 comprises 18 residues. Germline V gene data show CDR1 as SNHLY and CDR2 as FYNNEI. Trimming took 6 bases from V and 1 from J; bases not matched to a gene: 7. TCRdb processed the reads anew with MiXCR; each CDR3 protein has one entry. Among fewer than 350,000 distinct CDR3 sequences listed, roughly 15% were seen once. This entry comes from a study of T cell repertoires in cytomegalovirus infection. Turning to the study itself: In public TCR beta signatures, there were indications of both CMV infection and matching HLA type.

The V and J genes are TRBV2 and TRBJ2-3, with 16 bases matching TRBD2. Material: PBMCs. The clonotype was recovered from a human donor in good health (CMV status not recorded). Some clones in this sample may be carry-over from other donors' samples. The CDR3 DNA is TGTGCCAGCAGCCCGGGACTAGCGGGGGGGATACGCACAGATACGCAGTATTTT. Translating it yields CASSPGLAGGIRTDTQYF. The complete variable domain, with remaining parts taken from reference TRBV2 and TRBJ2-3, reads EPEVTQTPSHQVTQMGQEVILRCVPISNHLYFYWYRQILGQKVEFLVSFYNNEISEKSEIFDDQFSVERPDGSNFTLKIRSTKLEDSAMYFCASSPGLAGGIRTDTQYFGPGTRLTVL.